The clone carrying this T cell receptor (beta chain) was recorded at least ten times. Its antigen is not known. In germline, CDR1 is SEHNR, CDR2 FQNEAQ (reference sequence). V lost 5 bases and J 9 bases, leaving 11 bases between the germline ends. CDR3 length equals 13 residues. Time point specified: newly diagnosed GD, antithyroid drugs for less than 3 months. PBMCs provided the RNA from which the TCR library was made. To make TCR beta libraries, researchers used iRepertoire HTBI primers and Arm-PCR of CDR3 regions. TCRdb analysed the multiplex PCR reads with MiXCR anew, one entry per CDR3 protein. In the table there are around 250,000 distinct CDR3 sequences, around a sixth of which are singletons. This entry belongs to a study of regulatory T cells in long-lasting Graves disease. Study-wide points: Under persistent disease, TRBV28, TRBJ1-2 and TRBJ2-5 were used preferentially.

This same sample was also taken into another study, of T cells in Graves' hyperthyroidism and ophthalmopathy.

The sample was peripheral blood mononuclear cells (PBMCs), taken at new diagnosis, from a patient treated with antithyroid drugs. The sequence was collected from a woman between 25 and 40 years old with Graves disease. This chain uses TRBV7-9 with TRBJ1-6; TRBD1 might be the D (5 bases). For the CDR3, the DNA is TGTGCCAGCAGCGGACCAGGGACTTCACCCCTCCACTTT. This translates into CASSGPGTSPLHF.